Each of the 19 T cell receptor beta chains below was sequenced from the same sample in a study of blood T cell repertoires in COVID-19 (dated by TCRdb to the early 2020s). To prepare the library, the immunoSEQ multiplex PCR assay was applied. Held by TCRdb, this immuneACCESS table contains in-frame sequences only and omits some clones. Under half of the omission traces to an unresolved V gene where checked; the cause of the rest is unknown. The sample table shows a few hundred thousand clones, and around 84% are seen once. The ten largest clones take up around 1.5% of the sample. Sample: peripheral blood. The receptor set was obtained from a woman between 40 and 55 years old who had recovered from COVID-19.

V usage is TRBV11-2 and J usage is TRBJ2-4; D might be TRBD1 (5 bases). CDR1 is SGHAT and CDR2 is FQNNGV in the germline V gene. Trimming removed 0 bases from V and 6 bases from J, with 12 bases in between. CDR3 length equals 15 residues. The CDR3 sequence: CASSLDPGLRNIQYF. DNA of the CDR3: TGTGCCAGCAGCTTAGACCCAGGGCTCCGAAACATTCAGTACTTC. The full variable domain, with the rest looked up from reference TRBV11-2 and TRBJ2-4, is EAGVAQSPRYKIIEKRQSVAFWCNPISGHATLYWYQQILGQGPKLLIQFQNNGVVDDSQLPKDRFSAERLKGVDSTLKIQPAKLEDSAVYLCASSLDPGLRNIQYFGAGTRLSVL.

This chain uses TRBV19 with TRBJ1-1, with D maybe TRBD1 (6 bases). The V gene lost 11 bases and the J gene lost 7 bases, with 17 bases spanning the gap. The germline V gene has CDR1 LNHDA and CDR2 SQIVND (reference sequence). This CDR3 has 12 residues. The CDR3 nucleotides are TGTGCCGTGGGGGGGCAGACGCGTGAAGCTTTCTTT. Its protein product is CAVGGQTREAFF. Looking up the rest from reference TRBV19 and TRBJ1-1 gives the full variable domain: DGGITQSPKYLFRKEGQNVTLSCEQNLNHDAMYWYRQDPGQGLRLIYYSQIVNDFQKGDIAEGYSVSREKKESFPLTVTSAQKNPTAFYLCAVGGQTREAFFGQGTRLTVV.

This clone turned up a few times. The V gene is TRBV19, the J gene TRBJ1-1, with D maybe TRBD1 (5 bases). The CDR3 is made up of 15 amino acids. Trimming stripped 3 bases from V and 1 base from J, with 12 bases between. The V gene's germline CDR1 is LNHDA and CDR2 SQIVND (reference sequence). The DNA of the CDR3 is TGTGCCAGTAGTATCGGTTGGGGGGGGAACACTGAAGCTTTCTTT. Protein sequence: CASSIGWGGNTEAFF.

The V call is TRBV9, the J call TRBJ2-3, with D perhaps matching TRBD2 (5 bases). Germline CDR1 and CDR2: SGDLS and YYNGEE. Trimming took off 0 bases at V and 1 base at J, with 9 bases between the two ends. The CDR3 has 15 amino acids. The CDR3 DNA reads as TGTGCCAGCAGCGTAGAGGTGGGAGGCACAGATACGCAGTATTTT. Amino acid sequence: CASSVEVGGTDTQYF.

The V call is TRBV5-1, the J call TRBJ2-1; TRBD2 agrees at 10 bases. Germline V CDR1 and CDR2: SGHRS, YFSETQ. The CDR3 contains 14 residues. J gave up 10 bases and V 3 bases, and 7 bases lay outside the gene matches. The CDR3, as DNA: TGCGCCAGCAGCTCCGTCCCGGGACTAGCGGAGCAGTTCTTC. This encodes CASSSVPGLAEQFF.

This chain joins TRBV27 and TRBJ1-6, with D unclear. This CDR3 contains 13 residues. Per germline, CDR1 MNHEY and CDR2 SMNVEV (reference sequence). V lost 3 bases and J 11 bases, leaving 11 bases between the germline ends. The DNA for the CDR3 is TGTGCCAGCAGTTTCCAGCACGGGACACCCCTCCACTTT. Translation gives CASSFQHGTPLHF.

The genes are TRBV4-3 and TRBJ2-1; 7 bases are a match to TRBD1. Germline V gene lookup returns CDR1 LGHNA and CDR2 YSLEER. CDR3 length: 16 amino acids. Trimming took 4 bases from V and 0 from J; bases not matched to a gene: 6. CDR3 sequence reads: CASSLGTEYSYNEQFF. In DNA, the CDR3 is TGCGCCAGCAGCCTCGGGACAGAATACTCCTACAATGAGCAGTTCTTC.

V and J are TRBV5-1 and TRBJ2-2, with TRBD1 matching 7 bases. This CDR3 region has 15 residues. In germline, CDR1 is SGHRS, CDR2 YFSETQ. V dropped 0 bases and J dropped 4; count of bases not matched to a gene: 3. CDR3 loop: CASSLGQGVTGELFF. In nucleotides, the CDR3 is TGCGCCAGCAGCTTGGGACAGGGTGTCACCGGGGAGCTGTTTTTT.

This chain joins TRBV7-3 and TRBJ2-1; D perhaps matches TRBD2 (6 bases). The CDR3 loop spans 14 amino acids. Germline V gene lookup returns CDR1 SGHTA and CDR2 FQGTGA. V lost 2 bases to trimming and J lost 6 bases, with 11 bases between them. CDR3 sequence reads: CASSLGPAGNEQFF. CDR3 nucleotide sequence: TGTGCCAGCAGCTTAGGTCCAGCGGGCAATGAGCAGTTCTTC.

The V gene is TRBV4-3, the J gene TRBJ1-2; perhaps TRBD1 as D (5 bases). CDR3 length: 15 residues. Germline assignment: CDR1 LGHNA and CDR2 YSLEER. The germline V and J ends were trimmed by 2 bases and 4 bases, with 14 bases remaining between them. CDR3 region: CASSQSPGESYGYTF. The CDR3 nucleotides read TGCGCCAGCAGCCAAAGCCCGGGGGAGAGCTATGGCTACACCTTC.

The chain combines TRBV19 with TRBJ1-1, with D hard to call. The CDR3 is made up of 14 amino acids. Germline CDR1 and CDR2: LNHDA and SQIVND (reference sequence). The germline V and J ends were trimmed by 4 bases and 2 bases, with 11 bases remaining between them. This chain's CDR3 is CASSTYSLNTEAFF. The DNA for the CDR3 is TGTGCCAGTAGTACGTACAGCCTAAACACTGAAGCTTTCTTT.

A single count supports this clone. The junction shows a germline mismatch at one end, possibly a read error. Within the sample, other DNA sequences also encode this same CDR3. CDR3 loop: CASSEGQGGLKTQYF. CDR3 coding DNA: TGTGCCAGCAGCGAGGGACAGGGTGGCCTAAAGACCCAGTACTTC. V gene TRBV5-1 combines with J gene TRBJ2-5; 9 nucleotides align to TRBD1. The CDR3 totals 15 residues. Germline V gives CDR1 SGHRS, CDR2 YFSETQ.

The gene calls are TRBV19 and TRBJ1-3, with D maybe TRBD1 (5 bases). CDR3 length: 15 amino acids. V was clipped by 8 bases and J by 0 bases, with 14 bases between them. Germline values: CDR1 LNHDA, CDR2 SQIVND (reference sequence). The CDR3 DNA reads TGTGCCAGTGGGGGGACTCCGAGCTCTGGAAACACCATATATTTT. Translating it yields CASGGTPSSGNTIYF.

The sample holds one count of this clone. CDR3 in amino acids: CASSLGGTAPGEKLFF. The CDR3 coding sequence is TGTGCCAGCAGCTTAGGGGGGACAGCTCCGGGTGAAAAACTGTTTTTT. The V gene is TRBV7-6, the J gene TRBJ1-4; 7 bases map to TRBD1. Germline-derived CDR1 and CDR2 are SGHVS and FNYEAQ. This CDR3 region has 16 residues. V gave up 1 base and J gave up 7 bases; unmatched junction bases: 9.

V usage is TRBV5-6 and J usage is TRBJ2-7, with 8 bases that match TRBD1. Germline CDR1 and CDR2: SGHDT and YYEEEE. Unmatched junction bases numbered 14, after V lost 2 bases and J lost 7 bases. This CDR3 is built from 16 residues. CDR3 sequence reads: CASSLSLQTGVGEQYF. In DNA form, the CDR3 reads TGTGCCAGCAGCTTATCCTTACAGACAGGGGTTGGGGAGCAGTACTTC.

The V and J genes are TRBV6-2 or TRBV6-3 and TRBJ1-1; TRBD1 is a possible D gene (6 bases). Germline lookup yields CDR1 MNHEY and CDR2 SVGEGT. The V gene lost 5 bases and the J gene lost 7 bases, with 20 bases spanning the gap. The length of the CDR3 is 15 residues. CDR3 DNA: TGTGCCAGCAGTCCGGGACACGCGGCCACCAGTGAAGCTTTCTTT. It codes for CASSPGHAATSEAFF.

The chain joins TRBV3-1 (or the pseudogene TRBV3-2) to TRBJ2-5, with TRBD2 identical over 11 bases. The CDR3 has 16 residues. The J segment lost 1 base and the V segment lost 6 bases, leaving 7 bases of the junction unmatched. CDR1 LGHDT and CDR2 YNNKEL come from the germline V gene (reference sequence). CDR3 in amino acids: CASSLSSGGPQETQYF. The CDR3 coding sequence is TGTGCCAGCAGTCTATCTAGCGGGGGGCCCCAAGAGACCCAGTACTTC.

This chain uses TRBV29-1 with TRBJ1-1; D gene ambiguous. Germline values: CDR1 SQVTM, CDR2 ANQGSEA. There are 14 residues in the CDR3. Between the trimmed V and J ends, which lost 7 bases and 0 bases, there was a span of 15 bases. CDR3: CSAFQTDMNTEAFF. DNA for the CDR3: TGCAGCGCCTTCCAAACAGACATGAACACTGAAGCTTTCTTT.

CDR3 residues: CASSEDRFLGELFF. CDR3 nucleotide sequence: TGTGCCAGCAGCGAGGACAGGTTTTTGGGGGAGCTGTTTTTT. This sequence joins TRBV7-2 and TRBJ2-2; 7 positions agree with TRBD1. The germline V gene has CDR1 SGHTA and CDR2 FQGNSA. The V segment lost 5 bases and the J segment 8 bases; nucleotides outside the gene matches: 8. There are 14 residues in the CDR3.